The 30 T cell receptor beta chains below were found in one sample sequenced in a study of blood T cell repertoires in COVID-19. Assay: immunoSEQ multiplex PCR; the TCRdb copy retains only in-frame clones and omits some. Of 200,000 to 250,000 clones listed, about 79% are singletons. The sample taken for sequencing was PBMCs or T cells enriched from blood (not recorded which). Every receptor here comes from a woman in her 40s with acute COVID-19.

This clone was observed once. The chain uses TRBV10-3 and TRBJ2-7; D possibly corresponds to TRBD2 (5 bases). CDR1 is ENHRY and CDR2 is SYGVKD in the germline V gene. The V and J ends lost 6 bases and 2 bases respectively, with 11 bases between them. This CDR3 is 13 amino acids long. This chain's CDR3 is CAIRADGPYEQYF. The DNA of the CDR3 is TGTGCCATCAGAGCGGACGGACCCTACGAGCAGTACTTC.

The rearrangement joins TRBV7-2 to TRBJ2-3; D not certain. Trimming stripped 1 base from V and 2 bases from J, with 10 bases between. The CDR3 runs to 15 residues. Germline V gene sequence: CDR1 SGHTA, CDR2 FQGNSA. This CDR3 is CASSLGGIFTDTQYF. DNA for the CDR3: TGTGCCAGCAGCTTAGGCGGAATATTCACAGATACGCAGTATTTT.

The V and J genes are TRBV7-9 and TRBJ1-2; D gene uncertain. Germline V gene sequence: CDR1 SEHNR, CDR2 FQNEAQ (reference sequence). V was shortened by 4 bases and J by 8 bases, with 20 bases between the two germline ends. The CDR3 spans 15 residues. The CDR3 is CASSSKAGILGGYTF. CDR3 in DNA: TGTGCCAGCAGCTCCAAGGCGGGGATACTCGGGGGCTACACCTTC. Full variable domain (outside the CDR3, taken from reference TRBV7-9 and TRBJ1-2): DTGVSQNPRHKITKRGQNVTFRCDPISEHNRLYWYRQTLGQGPEFLTYFQNEAQLEKSRLLSDRFSAERPKGSFSTLEIQRTEQGDSAMYLCASSSKAGILGGYTFGSGTRLTVV.

There are a few counts of this clone. J is TRBJ2-3 and V is TRBV5-8, with a tentative D call TRBD1 (6 bases). Trimming took 0 bases from V and 4 from J, leaving 12 bases between them. This CDR3 is 15 amino acids long. The germline gives CDR1 SGHTS, CDR2 YDEGEE. The DNA of the CDR3 is TGTGCCAGCAGCTTGGAAGGCAGGGGCGCAGATACGCAGTATTTT. Translated: CASSLEGRGADTQYF.

This clone was recorded many times. V gene TRBV19 combines with J gene TRBJ2-5; 13 bases are shared with TRBD2. The CDR3 loop spans 15 amino acids. Germline V gene lookup returns CDR1 LNHDA and CDR2 SQIVND (reference sequence). Unmatched junction bases numbered 3, after V lost 3 bases and J lost 5 bases. Here the CDR3 DNA reads TGTGCCAGTAGTATCGGGACTAGCGGGACGGAGACCCAGTACTTC. Amino acid sequence: CASSIGTSGTETQYF.

The rearrangement links TRBV5-8 to TRBJ1-1, with TRBD1 identical over 7 bases. In germline, CDR1 is SGHTS, CDR2 YDEGEE. Trimming cost V 2 bases and J 4 bases; bases outside gene matches: 11. This CDR3 is 16 amino acids long. The CDR3 here is CASSLHQGVITTEAFF. The CDR3 DNA follows: TGTGCCAGCAGCTTACATCAGGGGGTTATTACCACTGAAGCTTTCTTT.

V and J are TRBV19 and TRBJ2-1; D perhaps matches TRBD2 (6 bases). The CDR3 length is 13 residues. V gave up 2 bases and J gave up 9 bases, with 11 bases separating them. Germline loops: CDR1 LNHDA, CDR2 SQIVND (reference sequence). The CDR3 DNA reads as TGTGCCAGTAGTATAAGGAGGGCAGGTGAGCAGTTCTTC. This gives the protein CASSIRRAGEQFF.

This chain connects TRBV3-1 (or the pseudogene TRBV3-2) to TRBJ1-5; 9 bases are a match to TRBD1. This CDR3 comprises 16 residues. Trimming took 1 base from V and 4 from J; bases not matched to a gene: 5. Germline CDR1 is LGHDT and CDR2 is YNNKEL (reference sequence). CDR3 loop: CASSQGTGTGNQPQHF. The DNA of the CDR3 is TGTGCCAGCAGCCAAGGAACCGGGACAGGGAATCAGCCCCAGCATTTT.

This clone has just one count. The rearrangement joins TRBV7-7 to TRBJ2-2, with 11 bases aligning to TRBD2. The length of the CDR3 is 16 residues. After removal of 5 bases from V and 7 bases from J, the junction contained 9 bases not matched to a gene. Germline assignment: CDR1 SSHAT and CDR2 FNYEAQ (reference sequence). The CDR3 loop reads CASSPLAGGLGGELFF. The CDR3 DNA sequence: TGTGCCAGCAGCCCCTTAGCGGGGGGGCTGGGCGGGGAGCTGTTTTTT.

J is TRBJ1-1 and V is TRBV15, with 7 nucleotides matching TRBD1. This CDR3 has 15 amino acids. Germline-derived CDR1 and CDR2 are LNHNV and YYDKDF (reference sequence). J lost 1 base, V lost 10 bases, and 12 bases had no gene match. CDR3: CAILQGNGPNTEAFF. The CDR3 DNA reads as TGTGCCATCTTACAGGGGAATGGGCCGAACACTGAAGCTTTCTTT.

The V call is TRBV18, the J call TRBJ1-4, with TRBD1 matching over 9 bases. This CDR3 has 16 amino acids. Germline V gene lookup returns CDR1 KGHSH and CDR2 LQKENI. V was pared by 6 bases and J by 2 bases, with 7 bases of the junction left unmatched. The DNA of the CDR3 is TGTGCCAGCTCGCAGGACAGGGGATGGACTAATGAAAAACTGTTTTTT. It yields the protein CASSQDRGWTNEKLFF.

This chain links TRBV14 with TRBJ1-6; D possibly corresponds to TRBD1 (5 bases). Germline-derived CDR1 and CDR2 are SGHDN and FVKESK. V shed 0 bases and J shed 4 bases, with 22 bases lying between them. The CDR3 is 20 residues long. CDR3: CASSQDQAFGGGEYNSPLHF. Written as DNA, the CDR3 is TGTGCCAGCAGCCAAGATCAAGCCTTTGGCGGGGGAGAATATAATTCACCCCTCCACTTT.

Comment on this clone: The same CDR3 can be traced to other DNA sequences in this sample. The chain links TRBV4-1 to TRBJ2-7, with TRBD1 identical over 8 bases. This CDR3 comprises 15 residues. After removal of 0 bases from V and 7 bases from J, the junction contained 8 bases not matched to a gene. The germline gives CDR1 MGHRA, CDR2 YSYEKL. The CDR3 bases are TGCGCCAGCAGCCAAGATGAGCAGGGGGCCCGGGAGCAGTACTTC. This codes for CASSQDEQGAREQYF.

This sequence joins TRBV5-5 and TRBJ2-5; 8 bases line up with TRBD1. Germline CDR1 and CDR2: SGHKS and YYEKEE (reference sequence). The CDR3 is 14 amino acids. The junction had 5 bases not matched to a gene; V was cut back by 3 bases and J by 4 bases. Here the CDR3 reads CASSSDRGGETQYF. CDR3 DNA sequence: TGTGCCAGCAGCTCCGACAGGGGTGGAGAGACCCAGTACTTC.

This chain uses TRBV6-5 with TRBJ2-2; D is unresolved. Trimming cost V 7 bases and J 3 bases, with 12 bases left between them. The CDR3 is 14 residues long. CDR1 MNHEY and CDR2 SVGAGI come from the germline V gene. CDR3 in DNA: TGTGCCAGCACCAAATTTGTTGACACCGGGGAGCTGTTTTTT. This sequence encodes CASTKFVDTGELFF.

The chain links TRBV20-1 to TRBJ2-2; D ambiguous. The V gene lost 3 bases and the J gene lost 6 bases, with 5 bases spanning the gap. From germline, CDR1 is DFQATT and CDR2 SNEGSKA (reference sequence). CDR3 length: 11 amino acids. CDR3 amino acids: CSASFAGELFF. CDR3 DNA sequence: TGCAGTGCTAGTTTCGCCGGGGAGCTGTTTTTT.

V usage is TRBV5-4 and J usage is TRBJ2-3; 7 bases match TRBD1. This CDR3 comprises 15 residues. Per germline, CDR1 SGHNT and CDR2 YYREEE (reference sequence). The trim removed 3 bases at V and 4 bases at J, leaving 8 bases unmatched. The CDR3 loop is CASSSDRAFSDTQYF. The CDR3 DNA reads TGTGCCAGCAGCTCAGACAGGGCCTTCTCAGATACGCAGTATTTT.

The chain links TRBV7-2 to TRBJ1-6; possibly TRBD1 for D (6 bases). Germline lookup yields CDR1 SGHTA and CDR2 FQGNSA. The CDR3 consists of 15 residues. V gave up 3 bases and J gave up 9 bases, with 15 bases separating them. The CDR3 nucleotides are TGTGCCAGCAGCTTTCTCACAGGGATGACTTCACCCCTCCACTTT. It is translated as CASSFLTGMTSPLHF.

The genes are TRBV4-1 and TRBJ1-1; weak D call: TRBD1 (6 bases). V shed 3 bases and J shed 0 bases, with 8 bases lying between them. Germline V gives CDR1 MGHRA, CDR2 YSYEKL. The CDR3 is 14 amino acids. The CDR3 sequence is CASSQGHLNTEAFF. The CDR3 DNA reads TGCGCCAGCAGCCAGGGACATTTGAACACTGAAGCTTTCTTT.

The table lists this clone with a count of one. CDR3 residues: CASTQREGLYNEQFF. The CDR3 DNA is TGCGCCAGCACCCAGCGGGAGGGCCTCTACAATGAGCAGTTCTTC. The chain joins TRBV5-1 to TRBJ2-1, with 10 bases fitting TRBD2. This CDR3 is 15 amino acids long. J gave up 3 bases and V 6 bases, and 6 bases lay outside the gene matches. From germline, CDR1 is SGHRS and CDR2 YFSETQ.

The DNA of the CDR3 is TGTGCCAGCAGCGGACAGGGACATAATTCACCCCTCCACTTT. This translates into CASSGQGHNSPLHF. The rearrangement links TRBV25-1 to TRBJ1-6; 8 nucleotides match TRBD1. The V gene end was trimmed by 6 bases and the J gene end by 5 bases; junction bases not matched to a gene: 3. The V gene's germline CDR1 is MGHDK and CDR2 SYGVNS. This CDR3 region has 14 residues.

The chain employs TRBV11-3 and TRBJ1-1; D may be TRBD1 (5 bases). The CDR3 loop spans 15 amino acids. The ends were cut back, 5 bases at V and 1 base at J, with 14 bases in the middle. Germline CDR1 is SGHNT and CDR2 is YENEEA. The CDR3 bases are TGTGCCAGCAGCCCCCGGGGGAGTACGAACACTGAAGCTTTCTTT. This gives the protein CASSPRGSTNTEAFF.

The V and J genes are TRBV14 and TRBJ2-1; 7 bases match TRBD2. Germline V CDR1 and CDR2: SGHDN, FVKESK. V was clipped by 11 bases and J by 3 bases; unmatched bases: 10. The CDR3 runs to 14 residues. DNA of the CDR3: TGTGCCTCGAACCGGGGAGGGCTCTACAATGAGCAGTTCTTC. Translation gives CASNRGGLYNEQFF.

V usage is TRBV5-8 and J usage is TRBJ1-5, with 10 nucleotides matching TRBD1. V shed 4 bases, J shed 5 bases, and the junction held 6 bases outside the gene matches. CDR3 length: 15 residues. CDR1 is SGHTS and CDR2 is YDEGEE in the germline V gene. The CDR3 DNA sequence: TGTGCCAGCAGCAAGGGACAGGGGTATGATCAGCCCCAGCATTTT. It yields the protein CASSKGQGYDQPQHF.

The chain employs TRBV5-1 and TRBJ2-7, with D uncertain. CDR3 size: 12 residues. V was shortened by 3 bases and J by 2 bases, with 6 bases between the two germline ends. Germline-derived CDR1 and CDR2 are SGHRS and YFSETQ. The CDR3 region is CASSSVAYEQYF. CDR3 nucleotide sequence: TGCGCCAGCAGCTCAGTGGCCTACGAGCAGTACTTC.

This chain joins TRBV5-5 and TRBJ1-6; 8 bases align to TRBD1. Germline CDR1 is SGHKS and CDR2 is YYEKEE (reference sequence). J lost 6 bases, V lost 3 bases, and 8 bases had no gene match. The CDR3 covers 16 residues. CDR3 amino acids: CASSWADRGGNSPLHF. CDR3 coding DNA: TGTGCCAGCAGCTGGGCAGACAGGGGTGGTAATTCACCCCTCCACTTT.

J is TRBJ1-4 and V is TRBV15; D unclear. V lost 1 base to trimming and J lost 0 bases, with 9 bases between them. This CDR3 comprises 16 residues. Germline V gene sequence: CDR1 LNHNV, CDR2 YYDKDF (reference sequence). The CDR3 region has the DNA TGTGCCACCAGCAGAGGAGTTCAAGCAACTAATGAAAAACTGTTTTTT. Translated: CATSRGVQATNEKLFF.

The chain links TRBV7-9 to TRBJ2-3; possibly TRBD2 for D (5 bases). The CDR3 has 14 amino acids. The germline CDR1 and CDR2 sequences are SEHNR and FQNEAQ (reference sequence). The V and J ends lost 3 bases and 6 bases respectively, with 13 bases between them. CDR3 sequence: CASSLGDSADTQYF. DNA for the CDR3: TGTGCCAGCAGCTTGGGAGACTCCGCCGATACGCAGTATTTT.

J is TRBJ2-1 and V is TRBV7-9; 10 bases map to TRBD1. Germline CDR1 SEHNR, CDR2 FQNEAQ (reference sequence). J gave up 6 bases and V 8 bases, and 10 bases lay outside the gene matches. The CDR3 is 15 amino acids. As DNA, the CDR3 is TGTGCCAGCCTTCTGTGGACAGGGGGGGTCAATGAGCAGTTCTTC. Its protein product is CASLLWTGGVNEQFF.

J is TRBJ2-1 and V is TRBV4-2; 9 nucleotides agree with TRBD1. The CDR3 totals 17 residues. From germline, CDR1 is LGHNA and CDR2 YNFKEQ. The V gene end was trimmed by 0 bases and the J gene end by 9 bases; junction bases not matched to a gene: 12. The CDR3 loop is CASSQDRDRASLVEQFF. Here the CDR3 DNA reads TGTGCCAGCAGCCAAGACCGGGACAGGGCATCCTTGGTTGAGCAGTTCTTC.